Below, 30 T cell receptor beta chains from the same sample are listed, as sequenced in a study of T cell changes during pregnancy in multiple sclerosis. The protocol was immunoSEQ multiplex PCR, while the TCRdb copy is restricted to in-frame clones and leaves out a portion. The sample lists roughly 50,000 clones; 85% to 95% were seen once. Sequences were derived from CD8+ T cells from peripheral blood mononuclear cells, sampled in the third trimester of pregnancy. The receptors derive from a female donor with multiple sclerosis, enrolled in a pregnancy study.

The V and J genes are TRBV9 and TRBJ2-1; 7 bases map to TRBD1. V shed 4 bases and J 6 bases; nucleotides not matched to a gene: 13. This CDR3 region has 16 residues. Germline V lookup: CDR1 SGDLS, CDR2 YYNGEE. The CDR3 DNA reads TGTGCCAGCAGCCCCCCGGGGAAGGGGGCGCTCAATGAGCAGTTCTTC. Translation: CASSPPGKGALNEQFF.

This chain uses TRBV2 with TRBJ2-1; 7 nucleotides line up with TRBD2. This CDR3 is built from 14 residues. Germline assignment: CDR1 SNHLY and CDR2 FYNNEI. V trimming: 4 bases; J trimming: 3 bases; junction bases outside the gene matches: 3. DNA for the CDR3: TGTGCCAGCAGTGCTAGCGGTCTCTACAATGAGCAGTTCTTC. Translated: CASSASGLYNEQFF.

The chain links TRBV19 to TRBJ2-1; 9 nucleotides agree with TRBD2. The J segment lost 7 bases and the V segment lost 1 base, leaving 8 bases of the junction unmatched. This CDR3 region has 16 residues. The V gene's germline CDR1 is LNHDA and CDR2 SQIVND (reference sequence). CDR3 residues: CASSIVSLAGLNEQFF. The DNA of the CDR3 is TGTGCCAGTAGTATAGTATCCCTAGCGGGACTTAATGAGCAGTTCTTC.

This clone was detected once. The genes are TRBV27 and TRBJ2-7, with TRBD2 matching over 12 bases. Per the germline V gene, CDR1 is MNHEY and CDR2 is SMNVEV (reference sequence). J lost 1 base, V lost 8 bases, and 6 bases had no gene match. The CDR3 runs 15 residues. The CDR3 DNA is TGTGCCAGCGGACGGACTAGCGGGAATTCCTACGAGCAGTACTTC. Its protein product is CASGRTSGNSYEQYF.

The chain recombines TRBV28 with TRBJ2-1; D not certain. V lost 3 bases, J lost 4 bases, and 7 bases lay in between. This CDR3 is built from 13 residues. Germline V gene lookup returns CDR1 MDHEN and CDR2 SYDVKM. CDR3 coding DNA: TGTGCCAGCAGTTTTCTAATGTACAATGAGCAGTTCTTC. Its protein is CASSFLMYNEQFF.

The V and J genes are TRBV4-3 and TRBJ2-1; D is perhaps TRBD1 (5 bases). The CDR3 is 16 residues long. Germline-derived CDR1 and CDR2 are LGHNA and YSLEER. V shed 0 bases and J shed 5 bases, with 14 bases lying between them. CDR3 sequence: CASSQDLFRENNEQFF. The CDR3 region has the DNA TGCGCCAGCAGCCAAGATCTCTTCAGGGAAAACAATGAGCAGTTCTTC.

The count of this clone is one. The chain has TRBV7-9 and TRBJ2-7, with 8 nucleotides matching TRBD1. Germline CDR1 SEHNR, CDR2 FQNEAQ (reference sequence). This CDR3 has 14 residues. After removal of 5 bases from V and 5 bases from J, the junction contained 8 bases not matched to a gene. The CDR3 protein is CASSPGQGLDEQYF. The CDR3 DNA sequence: TGTGCCAGCAGCCCCGGACAGGGTTTGGACGAGCAGTACTTC.

V gene TRBV5-6 combines with J gene TRBJ1-1; D may be TRBD1 (5 bases). Trimming pared 3 bases from V and 8 bases from J, leaving 20 bases between. In germline, CDR1 is SGHDT, CDR2 YYEEEE. The CDR3 is 15 amino acids. CDR3 protein: CASSWPGGSLPEAFF. CDR3 nucleotide sequence: TGTGCCAGCAGCTGGCCGGGGGGGTCCCTACCCGAAGCTTTCTTT.

The chain employs TRBV13 and TRBJ2-7; 13 bases map to TRBD2. Germline CDR1 PRHDT, CDR2 FYEKMQ (reference sequence). This CDR3 has 14 amino acids. V was clipped by 6 bases and J by 5 bases; unmatched bases: 4. CDR3 nucleotides: TGTGCCAGCAGTTCCGGACTAGCGGGAGACGAGCAGTACTTC. It specifies CASSSGLAGDEQYF.

The V and J genes are TRBV7-2 and TRBJ2-7, with TRBD1 matching over 9 bases. The V segment lost 3 bases and the J segment 9 bases; nucleotides outside the gene matches: 15. Germline assignment: CDR1 SGHTA and CDR2 FQGNSA. CDR3 length: 16 amino acids. The CDR3 region has the DNA TGTGCCAGCAGCTTCATCACCGGGACAGGGTTTGAAGGGCAGTACTTC. This gives the protein CASSFITGTGFEGQYF.

As regards this clone: An end of the junction differs from the germline gene, which may be a read error. The V gene is TRBV7-9, the J gene TRBJ1-2, with D possibly matching TRBD1 (6 bases). Germline-derived CDR1 and CDR2 are SEHNR and FQNEAQ (reference sequence). This CDR3 comprises 15 residues. CDR3 sequence: CASSLAQAGAYGYTF. CDR3 DNA: TGTGCCAGCAGCCTAGCGCAGGCGGGGGCTTATGGCTACACCTTC.

This clone was counted once. J is TRBJ2-1 and V is TRBV7-2; no definite D call. The length of the CDR3 is 15 residues. The germline V gene has CDR1 SGHTA and CDR2 FQGNSA. V lost 3 bases and J 1 base, leaving 10 bases between the germline ends. The CDR3 DNA is TGTGCCAGCAGCTTGGTGGCTTGGTCCTACAATGAGCAGTTCTTC. Encoded protein: CASSLVAWSYNEQFF.

CDR3 nucleotide sequence: TGTGCCAGCAGCGCTGGGTCGGGATACCAAGAGACCCAGTACTTC. It is translated as CASSAGSGYQETQYF. The chain combines TRBV9 with TRBJ2-5; a possible D gene is TRBD2 (5 bases). V was pared by 3 bases and J by 0 bases, with 12 bases between. Germline V CDR1 and CDR2: SGDLS, YYNGEE. CDR3 length: 15 amino acids.

This chain joins TRBV29-1 and TRBJ2-3; no clear D gene. This CDR3 is 16 amino acids long. Looked up from germline, CDR1 is SQVTM and CDR2 is ANQGSEA. Trimming stripped 4 bases from V and 0 bases from J, with 17 bases between. CDR3 residues: CSVGPPDLASTDTQYF. CDR3 in DNA: TGCAGCGTTGGGCCCCCCGACTTGGCTAGCACAGATACGCAGTATTTT.

The gene calls are TRBV10-2 and TRBJ1-1, with a possible D match to TRBD1 (5 bases). Germline V gene lookup returns CDR1 WSHSY and CDR2 SAAADI. V was pared by 4 bases and J by 4 bases, with 13 bases between. The length of the CDR3 is 14 residues. DNA for the CDR3: TGCGCCAGCAGTGCGTCTGGAGGGACCACTGAAGCTTTCTTT. The encoded protein is CASSASGGTTEAFF.

CDR3 residues: CASSHLDRGTEAFF. CDR3 bases: TGTGCCAGCAGCCACCTCGACAGGGGCACTGAAGCTTTCTTT. The genes are TRBV6-5 and TRBJ1-1; 8 nucleotides agree with TRBD1. Unmatched junction bases numbered 7, after V lost 6 bases and J lost 4 bases. The CDR3 extends over 14 amino acids. The germline gives CDR1 MNHEY, CDR2 SVGAGI.

V usage is TRBV4-2 and J usage is TRBJ2-7; D is possibly TRBD2 (6 bases). In germline, CDR1 is LGHNA, CDR2 YNFKEQ. This CDR3 has 15 amino acids. V was clipped by 0 bases and J by 1 base, with 10 bases between them. CDR3 residues: CASSQEGRGSYEQYF. For the CDR3, the DNA is TGTGCCAGCAGCCAAGAGGGGCGGGGATCCTACGAGCAGTACTTC.

This chain links TRBV11-2 with TRBJ1-5, with unresolved D. Germline V gene sequence: CDR1 SGHAT, CDR2 FQNNGV. CDR3 length: 15 residues. Trimming took off 1 base at V and 0 bases at J, with 7 bases between the two ends. CDR3: CASSLVGDSNQPQHF. The CDR3 bases are TGTGCCAGCAGCTTAGTGGGAGATAGCAATCAGCCCCAGCATTTT.

This chain links TRBV2 with TRBJ1-5; perhaps TRBD1 as D (5 bases). Germline V lookup: CDR1 SNHLY, CDR2 FYNNEI. CDR3 length equals 14 residues. Trimming shortened V by 3 bases and J by 11 bases, and 17 bases separated the two germline ends. The CDR3 nucleotides read TGTGCCAGCAGTGATGTCAGGCTCGGGGGAGCCCAGCATTTT. It translates to CASSDVRLGGAQHF.

The chain joins TRBV27 to TRBJ2-2; a possible D gene is TRBD1 (6 bases). Between the trimmed V and J ends, which lost 2 bases and 6 bases, there was a span of 10 bases. In germline, CDR1 is MNHEY, CDR2 SMNVEV (reference sequence). The CDR3 extends over 14 amino acids. CDR3 protein: CASSLGGRAGELFF. CDR3 DNA: TGTGCCAGCAGTTTAGGGGGCAGGGCCGGGGAGCTGTTTTTT.

The V and J genes are TRBV4-1 and TRBJ2-3; 11 nucleotides agree with TRBD2. Germline CDR1 MGHRA, CDR2 YSYEKL. CDR3 length equals 16 residues. The ends lost 8 bases at V and 3 bases at J; junction bases unmatched: 10. The CDR3 sequence is CASGLAGGSGTDTQYF. CDR3 nucleotides: TGCGCCAGCGGCCTAGCGGGAGGCTCCGGGACAGATACGCAGTATTTT.

J is TRBJ2-1 and V is TRBV7-9, with 8 bases that match TRBD2. CDR3 length: 17 amino acids. With V trimmed by 0 bases and J by 4 bases, 8 bases remained unmatched. Germline CDR1 SEHNR, CDR2 FQNEAQ (reference sequence). The CDR3 is CASSLARVGRGYNEQFF. CDR3 bases: TGTGCCAGCAGCTTAGCGCGGGTCGGGAGGGGTTACAATGAGCAGTTCTTC.

The chain recombines TRBV5-6 with TRBJ2-7, with a weak D call TRBD1 (6 bases). The length of the CDR3 is 14 residues. Germline lookup yields CDR1 SGHDT and CDR2 YYEEEE. V lost 4 bases to trimming and J lost 3 bases, with 14 bases between them. CDR3 protein: CASSADRLDYEQYF. Here the CDR3 DNA reads TGTGCCAGCAGCGCCGACAGGTTAGACTACGAGCAGTACTTC. The full variable domain, its missing parts supplied by reference TRBV5-6 and TRBJ2-7, is DAGVTQSPTHLIKTRGQQVTLRCSPKSGHDTVSWYQQALGQGPQFIFQYYEEEERQRGNFPDRFSGHQFPNYSSELNVNALLLGDSALYLCASSADRLDYEQYFGPGTRLTVT.

This rearrangement joins TRBV28 to TRBJ1-2, with 9 nucleotides matching TRBD1. This CDR3 contains 16 residues. Germline V gives CDR1 MDHEN, CDR2 SYDVKM. The ends lost 5 bases at V and 6 bases at J; junction bases unmatched: 13. The CDR3 is CASSLTGTGTLHGYTF. The CDR3 nucleotides are TGTGCCAGCAGTCTTACCGGGACAGGGACTTTACATGGCTACACCTTC.

CDR3 coding DNA: TGTGCCAGTAGTATAGATCGGGGCGGGGAGCTGTTTTTT. It yields the protein CASSIDRGGELFF. The chain recombines TRBV19 with TRBJ2-2, with D perhaps matching TRBD2 (5 bases). CDR1 and CDR2 from the germline V gene are LNHDA and SQIVND (reference sequence). This CDR3 region has 13 residues. The ends were cut back, 0 bases at V and 7 bases at J, with 6 bases in the middle. Combining the CDR3 with reference TRBV19 and TRBJ2-2 gives the whole variable domain DGGITQSPKYLFRKEGQNVTLSCEQNLNHDAMYWYRQDPGQGLRLIYYSQIVNDFQKGDIAEGYSVSREKKESFPLTVTSAQKNPTAFYLCASSIDRGGELFFGEGSRLTVL.

The chain is built from TRBV4-1 and TRBJ1-1; possible D gene TRBD1, 6 bases. The V end lost 3 bases, the J end lost 9 bases, and 8 bases lay between the germline ends. CDR3 length: 11 residues. Per germline, CDR1 MGHRA and CDR2 YSYEKL. CDR3 amino acids: CASSHRDKAFF. The CDR3, as DNA: TGCGCCAGCAGCCACCGGGACAAAGCTTTCTTT.

The chain carries TRBV7-9 and TRBJ1-4; no reliable D call. CDR1 SEHNR and CDR2 FQNEAQ come from the germline V gene (reference sequence). CDR3 length: 12 amino acids. V gave up 3 bases and J gave up 8 bases, with 7 bases separating them. The CDR3 loop reads CASSFSVEKLFF. As DNA, the CDR3 is TGTGCCAGCAGCTTTTCAGTAGAAAAACTGTTTTTT.

The chain has TRBV19 and TRBJ2-1; 7 nucleotides line up with TRBD1. The ends lost 4 bases at V and 4 bases at J; junction bases unmatched: 7. The germline V gene has CDR1 LNHDA and CDR2 SQIVND (reference sequence). The CDR3 length is 15 residues. The CDR3 loop is CASSTDRDPYNEQFF. The CDR3 DNA sequence: TGTGCCAGTAGTACCGACAGGGACCCTTACAATGAGCAGTTCTTC.

This clone showed up just once. V usage is TRBV6-5 and J usage is TRBJ2-3; D not certain. CDR1 MNHEY and CDR2 SVGAGI come from the germline V gene. Trimming cost V 5 bases and J 4 bases, with 13 bases left between them. This CDR3 has 14 amino acids. The CDR3 bases are TGTGCCAGCAGTCCTCTAGTTTTTCCAGATACGCAGTATTTT. Amino acids: CASSPLVFPDTQYF.

The chain joins TRBV19 to TRBJ2-7; tentatively, D is TRBD1 (5 bases). The V gene's germline CDR1 is LNHDA and CDR2 SQIVND (reference sequence). The CDR3 consists of 13 residues. The V gene lost 3 bases and the J gene lost 4 bases, with 10 bases spanning the gap. CDR3 sequence reads: CASSIPGQYEQYF. The CDR3 DNA reads TGTGCCAGTAGTATTCCCGGACAATACGAGCAGTACTTC.